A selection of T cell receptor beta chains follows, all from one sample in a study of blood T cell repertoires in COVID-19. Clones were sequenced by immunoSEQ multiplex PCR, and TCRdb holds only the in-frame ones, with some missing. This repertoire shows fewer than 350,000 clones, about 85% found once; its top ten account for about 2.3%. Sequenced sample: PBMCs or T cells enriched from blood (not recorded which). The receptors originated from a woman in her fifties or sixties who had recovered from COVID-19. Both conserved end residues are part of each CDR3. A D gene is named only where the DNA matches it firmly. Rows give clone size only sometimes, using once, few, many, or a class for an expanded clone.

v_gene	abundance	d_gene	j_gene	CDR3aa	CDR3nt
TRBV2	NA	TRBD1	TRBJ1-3	CASSRDRGRNTIYF	TGTGCCAGCAGTCGGGACAGGGGAAGAAACACCATATATTTT
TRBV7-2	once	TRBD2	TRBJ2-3	CASSPRGGGPLDTQYF	TGTGCCAGCAGCCCCCGGGGGGGCGGCCCGCTGGATACGCAGTATTTT
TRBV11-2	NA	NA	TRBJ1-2	CASSLEGDGYTF	TGTGCCAGCAGCTTGGAGGGAGATGGCTACACCTTC
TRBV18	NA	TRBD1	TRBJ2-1	CASSPAGTGINEQFF	TGTGCCAGCTCACCCGCCGGGACAGGGATTAATGAGCAGTTCTTC
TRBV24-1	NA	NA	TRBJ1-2	CATSELTGGGYTF	TGTGCCACCAGTGAGCTAACAGGTGGTGGCTACACCTTC
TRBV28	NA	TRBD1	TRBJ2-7	CASSLYSGTGPYEQYF	TGTGCCAGCAGTTTATACTCAGGGACAGGGCCCTACGAGCAGTACTTC
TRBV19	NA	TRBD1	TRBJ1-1	CASSIAEGTGRGAEAFF	TGTGCCAGTAGTATAGCCGAAGGGACAGGGAGAGGCGCTGAAGCTTTCTTT
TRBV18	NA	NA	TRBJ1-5	CASSPSDRQPQHF	TGTGCCAGCTCACCATCGGACAGACAGCCCCAGCATTTT
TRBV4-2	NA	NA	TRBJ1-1	CASSQDLRVSGAFF	TGTGCCAGCAGCCAAGATCTACGTGTTTCGGGGGCTTTCTTT
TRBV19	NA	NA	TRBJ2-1	CASSILGLASNEQFF	TGTGCCAGTAGTATACTGGGACTGGCCAGCAATGAGCAGTTCTTC